The clone carrying this T cell receptor beta chain was observed once. The antigen remains undetermined. The sample belongs to a study of cytomegalovirus exposure and HLA in healthy donors. Study at large: In a later analysis, the roughly 120 validation repertoires were reported to have used the same platform as the approximately 620 first-cohort repertoires.

Notes on the study in general: Researchers counted roughly 160 TCR beta chains as cytomegalovirus-associated.

Sequencing was performed with immunoSEQ multiplex PCR; in TCRdb, only in-frame clones are kept and a portion is missing. The data show tens of thousands of clones, with around 97% seen just once and approximately 2.5% held by the top ten. The CDR3 extends over 14 amino acids. V was trimmed by 0 bases and J by 2 bases, leaving 7 bases between them. Germline loops: CDR1 MNHEY, CDR2 SMNVEV (reference sequence). Sequencing was carried out using PBMCs. This receptor was identified in a man aged 18 to 29 in good health and CMV-seronegative. This chain links TRBV27 with TRBJ1-2, with D unresolved. The CDR3 loop is CASSLSHNNYGYTF. CDR3 bases: TGTGCCAGCAGTTTATCGCACAACAACTATGGCTACACCTTC.